The 6 T cell receptor beta chains below were found in one sample sequenced in a study of T cells in women clearing cervical HPV infection. The method was immunoSEQ multiplex PCR; TCRdb's version includes in-frame clones alone and lacks a portion of them. In total, the table holds tens of thousands of clones. Material for sequencing was blood buffy coat. The source is a woman aged 18 to 75 with a cervical HPV16 infection that either progressed to CIN3+ or cleared (not recorded which).

The sequenced CDR3 bases are TGTGCCTGGACCCCTCCCGGGGGGGGGCCGCTCCTCTACGGC. This codes for CAWTPPGGGPLLYG. The full CDR3 protein is CAWTPPGGGPLLYGYTF. V is TRBV30 and J is TRBJ1-2; tentatively, D is TRBD1 (6 bases). The read is 3 residues too short to cover the CDR3 end, so that end is filled in from the germline J gene. This CDR3 has 17 residues. Germline lookup yields CDR1 GTSNPN and CDR2 SVGIG (reference sequence).

Notes on this clone: Read coverage stops 3 residues before the CDR3 terminus; the germline J gene supplies the remainder. The rearrangement links TRBV23-1 to TRBJ1-4; D not certain. TRBV23-1 qualifies as an ORF whose function is uncertain. V was trimmed by 3 bases and J by 3 bases, leaving 14 bases between them. This CDR3 has 16 residues. CDR3 DNA (partial): TGCGCCAGCAGTCATTCGAAGAGGCGGGCTAATGAAAAA. It encodes CASSHSKRRANEK. The whole CDR3 sequence is CASSHSKRRANEKLFF.

On this clone: The read ends 3 residues early relative to the CDR3; the germline J gene fills the gap. The chain combines TRBV4-1 with TRBJ2-3; 10 nucleotides agree with TRBD2. The CDR3 has 16 residues. CDR1 is MGHRA, CDR2 YSYEKL, per germline. Trimming cost V 0 bases and J 5 bases; bases outside gene matches: 5. The CDR3 reads CASSQDLAGEEDTQYF. Partial CDR3 DNA: TGCGCCAGCAGCCAAGACCTAGCGGGAGAGGAAGATACG.

A word on this clone: From the germline J gene comes the end of the CDR3, since the read stops 3 residues before it. The V and J genes are TRBV30 and TRBJ2-1; TRBD1 might be the D (5 bases). The germline V gene has CDR1 GTSNPN and CDR2 SVGIG (reference sequence). CDR3 length equals 13 residues. Trimming stripped 7 bases from V and 6 bases from J, with 16 bases between. CDR3 DNA, as far as it was read: TGTGCCTTCTCCGACAGTTTCACCAATGAG. Amino acids: CAFSDSFTNE. The full CDR3 protein reads CAFSDSFTNEQFF.

A note on this clone: The read falls 3 residues short of the CDR3 end, and the missing part is taken from the germline J gene. V usage is TRBV5-1 and J usage is TRBJ2-2; 8 nucleotides agree with TRBD1. Germline loops: CDR1 SGHRS, CDR2 YFSETQ. The length of the CDR3 is 16 residues. Losses at the gene ends were 2 bases for V and 4 bases for J; bases not matched to a gene: 7. The CDR3 reads CASSLQGTGGTGELFF. The part of the CDR3 DNA that was read is TGCGCCAGCAGCTTACAAGGGACAGGAGGCACCGGGGAG. Combining the CDR3 with reference TRBV5-1 and TRBJ2-2 gives the whole variable domain KAGVTQTPRYLIKTRGQQVTLSCSPISGHRSVSWYQQTPGQGLQFLFEYFSETQRNKGNFPGRFSGRQFSNSRSEMNVSTLELGDSALYLCASSLQGTGGTGELFFGEGSRLTVL.

A remark on this clone: The read halts 3 residues ahead of the CDR3 end, with the missing end drawn from the germline J gene. V usage is TRBV30 and J usage is TRBJ1-2; 7 nucleotides agree with TRBD1. The CDR3 has 17 residues. The V gene end was trimmed by 2 bases and the J gene end by 4 bases; junction bases not matched to a gene: 16. Germline V gene sequence: CDR1 GTSNPN, CDR2 SVGIG (reference sequence). CDR3: CAWSSRPGQPLSYGYTF. Partial CDR3 DNA: TGTGCCTGGAGTTCACGACCGGGACAGCCGCTAAGCTATGGC.